The 30 T cell receptor beta chains below were found in one sample sequenced in a study of blood T cell repertoires in COVID-19. Sequenced by immunoSEQ multiplex PCR; TCRdb stores in-frame clones only, minus some. The repertoire holds some 300,000 clones, with 85% to 90% as singletons. Input material: peripheral blood. The receptor set was obtained from a woman aged 45-65 years with COVID-19, enrolled during active disease.

In its sample, this clone was seen once. V and J are TRBV18 and TRBJ1-2; the D is unclear. The CDR3 is 15 amino acids. V was shortened by 0 bases and J by 0 bases, with 8 bases between the two germline ends. Germline V lookup: CDR1 KGHSH, CDR2 LQKENI. The CDR3 loop is CASSPPGEANYGYTF. The CDR3, as DNA: TGTGCCAGCTCACCACCCGGGGAAGCTAACTATGGCTACACCTTC.

This rearrangement joins TRBV27 to TRBJ2-5; 7 bases agree with TRBD1. CDR1 MNHEY and CDR2 SMNVEV come from the germline V gene (reference sequence). Germline trimming cut 4 bases from V and 6 bases from J; bases unmatched to any gene: 5. This CDR3 is 13 amino acids long. Here the CDR3 DNA reads TGTGCCAGCAGTTCTAACAGGGGAAAGACCCAGTACTTC. Its translation: CASSSNRGKTQYF.

J is TRBJ2-5 and V is TRBV19, with 10 bases lining up with TRBD1. In germline, CDR1 is LNHDA, CDR2 SQIVND (reference sequence). With 4 bases clipped from V and 4 bases from J, the junction kept 12 bases outside the gene matches. The CDR3 is made up of 17 amino acids. The CDR3 loop is CASSTDTGTGVRETQYF. DNA of the CDR3: TGTGCCAGTAGTACGGACACCGGGACAGGGGTGAGAGAGACCCAGTACTTC.

The chain joins TRBV19 to TRBJ2-7; possibly TRBD2 for D (6 bases). CDR3 size: 17 residues. V lost 3 bases and J lost 1, with 19 bases in between. Germline values: CDR1 LNHDA, CDR2 SQIVND (reference sequence). The CDR3 DNA is TGTGCCAGTAGTATTGGGACGTACGGGGGAGTATCCTACGAGCAGTACTTC. Encoded protein: CASSIGTYGGVSYEQYF.

The rearrangement joins TRBV7-2 to TRBJ1-2, with D possibly matching TRBD1 (6 bases). Trimming took 3 bases from V and 8 from J, leaving 22 bases between them. This CDR3 comprises 16 residues. Germline V CDR1 and CDR2: SGHTA, FQGNSA. The CDR3 sequence: CASSFQGLKDVNGYTF. In DNA, the CDR3 is TGTGCCAGCAGCTTCCAGGGGTTGAAGGATGTGAACGGCTACACCTTC.

V is TRBV24-1 and J is TRBJ2-5; 9 bases match TRBD1. The CDR3 length is 15 residues. The trim removed 3 bases at V and 4 bases at J, leaving 5 bases unmatched. Germline CDR1 is KGHDR and CDR2 is SFDVKD. Written as DNA, the CDR3 is TGTGCCACCAGTGATATCACAGGGGGCCGAGAGACCCAGTACTTC. Its protein product is CATSDITGGRETQYF.

The rearrangement links TRBV5-1 to TRBJ2-2, with D possibly being TRBD2 (6 bases). V dropped 0 bases and J dropped 4 bases, with 10 bases sitting between them. The CDR3 spans 15 residues. Germline V gene data show CDR1 as SGHRS and CDR2 as YFSETQ. The CDR3 region has the DNA TGCGCCAGCAGCTTGGTAGCGGCCCCCACCGGGGAGCTGTTTTTT. Translating gives CASSLVAAPTGELFF.

The genes are TRBV12-5 and TRBJ1-5; TRBD1 aligns across 7 bases. Germline values: CDR1 LGHNT, CDR2 FRNRAP. V was pared by 6 bases and J by 4 bases, with 3 bases of the junction left unmatched. This CDR3 is 13 amino acids long. CDR3 sequence (DNA): TGTGCTAGTGGCCAGACAGGGAATCAGCCCCAGCATTTT. Translated: CASGQTGNQPQHF. Full variable domain (missing parts from reference TRBV12-5 and TRBJ1-5): DARVTQTPRHKVTEMGQEVTMRCQPILGHNTVFWYRQTMMQGLELLAYFRNRAPLDDSGMPKDRFSAEMPDATLATLKIQPSEPRDSAVYFCASGQTGNQPQHFGDGTRLSIL.

The V and J genes are TRBV4-2 and TRBJ2-3; D may be TRBD2 (5 bases). CDR1 and CDR2 from the germline V gene are LGHNA and YNFKEQ. Trimming stripped 1 base from V and 4 bases from J, with 9 bases between. This CDR3 is 14 amino acids long. CDR3: CASSQVRGADTQYF. CDR3 nucleotide sequence: TGTGCCAGCAGCCAAGTCCGGGGAGCAGATACGCAGTATTTT.

This clone was seen once. This chain links TRBV4-1 with TRBJ1-5, with D possibly being TRBD1 (6 bases). The germline V gene encodes CDR1 MGHRA and CDR2 YSYEKL. The V gene lost 2 bases and the J gene lost 5 bases, with 16 bases spanning the gap. The CDR3 is 16 amino acids. CDR3 sequence: CASSQQYSGGHQPQHF. The CDR3, as DNA: TGCGCCAGCAGCCAACAATACTCGGGGGGCCATCAGCCCCAGCATTTT.

The J gene is TRBJ1-5, the V gene TRBV19; D uncertain. Germline V CDR1 and CDR2: LNHDA, SQIVND (reference sequence). The CDR3 sequence is 12 residues long. The V and J ends lost 5 bases and 4 bases respectively, with 6 bases between them. This CDR3 reads CASSHPNQPQHF. The DNA for the CDR3 is TGTGCCAGTAGTCATCCAAATCAGCCCCAGCATTTT.

This chain connects TRBV10-3 to TRBJ2-7, with D perhaps matching TRBD2 (5 bases). Trimming shortened V by 5 bases and J by 0 bases, and 11 bases separated the two germline ends. The CDR3 contains 14 residues. Germline V lookup: CDR1 ENHRY, CDR2 SYGVKD. The CDR3 DNA sequence: TGTGCCATCAGTCGAAGCGGTAGCTCCTACGAGCAGTACTTC. Protein sequence: CAISRSGSSYEQYF.

The chain couples TRBV4-1 to TRBJ2-1; D might be TRBD1 (5 bases). Germline CDR1 is MGHRA and CDR2 is YSYEKL. Between the trimmed V and J ends, which lost 0 bases and 7 bases, there was a span of 19 bases. The CDR3 loop spans 17 amino acids. The CDR3 nucleotides read TGCGCCAGCAGCCAAGATAGGGGCCCGATTTTTGAGAATGAGCAGTTCTTC. Residues: CASSQDRGPIFENEQFF.

The rearrangement joins TRBV7-9 to TRBJ2-3; TRBD1 agrees at 7 bases. CDR3 length equals 15 residues. Germline V gene data show CDR1 as SEHNR and CDR2 as FQNEAQ (reference sequence). The V gene end was trimmed by 0 bases and the J gene end by 5 bases; junction bases not matched to a gene: 5. The CDR3 sequence: CASSLAGTVGDTQYF. The CDR3, as DNA: TGTGCCAGCAGCTTAGCTGGGACAGTTGGAGATACGCAGTATTTT.

This chain joins TRBV25-1 and TRBJ1-1; 7 nucleotides line up with TRBD1. Per the germline V gene, CDR1 is MGHDK and CDR2 is SYGVNS. V lost 6 bases to trimming and J lost 5 bases; unmatched junction nucleotides: 12. There are 15 residues in the CDR3. CDR3 in amino acids: CASRDSRGYLTEAFF. The CDR3 DNA is TGTGCCAGCAGGGACAGCAGGGGGTATTTGACTGAAGCTTTCTTT.

The genes are TRBV19 and TRBJ2-6; D unresolved. The CDR3 extends over 18 amino acids. V dropped 5 bases and J dropped 3 bases, with 20 bases sitting between them. Germline CDR1 reads LNHDA; CDR2 reads SQIVND (reference sequence). The CDR3 DNA is TGTGCCAGTAGTCTCGGTCCTCCAACCCAAGTTGGGGCCAACGTCCTGACTTTC. It translates to CASSLGPPTQVGANVLTF.

This chain joins TRBV10-2 and TRBJ2-2, with 15 bases lining up with TRBD2. CDR3 length equals 18 residues. V lost 4 bases and J lost 7; bases outside the gene matches: 10. Germline CDR1 WSHSY, CDR2 SAAADI. The DNA for the CDR3 is TGCGCCAGCAGTGGGAGAGGACTAGCGGGAGGGCGCGACGGGGAGCTGTTTTTT. It yields the protein CASSGRGLAGGRDGELFF.

The chain joins TRBV5-4 to TRBJ2-2; TRBD1 matches at 10 bases. The CDR3 loop spans 16 amino acids. Per germline, CDR1 SGHNT and CDR2 YYREEE (reference sequence). V shed 3 bases, J shed 6 bases, and the junction held 8 bases outside the gene matches. CDR3 protein: CASSSTGGGIPGELFF. CDR3 sequence (DNA): TGTGCCAGCAGCTCGACAGGGGGCGGTATTCCCGGGGAGCTGTTTTTT.

This chain connects TRBV21-1 to TRBJ1-2. TRBV21-1 is assigned pseudogene status. The CDR3 length is 18 residues. CDR3 coding DNA: TGTGCCAGCAGCAAAGCGCTCTGGGTTTCGGGACTGGTCTATGGCTACACCTTC. Protein: CASSKALWVSGLVYGYTF.

J is TRBJ2-7 and V is TRBV19, with D perhaps TRBD2 (7 bases). The CDR3 loop spans 15 amino acids. V was trimmed by 7 bases and J by 4 bases, leaving 20 bases between them. From germline, CDR1 is LNHDA and CDR2 SQIVND (reference sequence). The CDR3 bases are TGTGCCAGTACGGGGGGCGCGGGAGTAGATTACGAGCAGTACTTC. Its protein product is CASTGGAGVDYEQYF.

The rearrangement links TRBV5-4 to TRBJ2-7, with 8 bases identical to TRBD2. The CDR3 has 15 residues. Germline CDR1 reads SGHNT; CDR2 reads YYREEE (reference sequence). The trim removed 5 bases at V and 2 bases at J, leaving 9 bases unmatched. CDR3 amino acids: CASRIGSGITYEQYF. CDR3 DNA: TGTGCCAGCAGAATAGGTAGCGGGATAACCTACGAGCAGTACTTC.

The rearrangement links TRBV30 to TRBJ1-5; possibly TRBD1 for D (6 bases). V was cut by 3 bases and J by 6 bases, with 21 bases left in between. Per germline, CDR1 GTSNPN and CDR2 SVGIG (reference sequence). The CDR3 covers 16 residues. CDR3 in DNA: TGTGCCTGGAGCCCCCTCGGGGGGGCTGGCAGTCAGCCCCAGCATTTT. Translation: CAWSPLGGAGSQPQHF.

The CDR3 sequence is CASSTIQGKLAKNIQYF. The CDR3 nucleotides read TGTGCCAGCAGTACCATACAGGGGAAATTAGCCAAAAACATTCAGTACTTC. This chain uses TRBV27 with TRBJ2-4; 7 bases align to TRBD1. Germline V gene data show CDR1 as MNHEY and CDR2 as SMNVEV (reference sequence). The CDR3 has 17 amino acids. With 5 bases clipped from V and 0 bases from J, the junction kept 10 bases outside the gene matches.

CDR3 in DNA: TGTGCCAGCAACCTGGGACTAGCGGGAGGGCCACAGCAGTACTTC. This sequence encodes CASNLGLAGGPQQYF. The rearrangement joins TRBV5-5 to TRBJ2-7; 16 nucleotides agree with TRBD2. Germline CDR1 and CDR2: SGHKS and YYEKEE (reference sequence). CDR3 length equals 15 residues. V was pared by 6 bases and J by 8 bases, with 8 bases of the junction left unmatched.

The chain joins TRBV19 to TRBJ2-1, with 13 bases aligning to TRBD2. V was clipped by 4 bases and J by 0 bases; unmatched bases: 6. CDR3 length: 18 amino acids. Germline CDR1 LNHDA, CDR2 SQIVND (reference sequence). The CDR3 is CASSSGTSGVSSYNEQFF. CDR3 coding DNA: TGTGCCAGTAGTAGCGGGACTAGCGGGGTAAGCTCCTACAATGAGCAGTTCTTC.

The chain is built from TRBV2 and TRBJ1-4, with D tentatively TRBD1 (5 bases). The germline V gene has CDR1 SNHLY and CDR2 FYNNEI. CDR3 length: 14 amino acids. The V end was cut by 4 bases, the J end by 6 bases, with 12 bases between. The DNA of the CDR3 is TGTGCCAGCAGTGGACGGGACTGGTATGAAAAACTGTTTTTT. It encodes CASSGRDWYEKLFF.

This chain connects TRBV12-5 to TRBJ2-7, with 7 bases identical to TRBD2. CDR3 length: 16 amino acids. The trim removed 2 bases at V and 1 base at J, leaving 8 bases unmatched. Germline assignment: CDR1 LGHNT and CDR2 FRNRAP. The DNA for the CDR3 is TGTGCTAGTGGTTTGACCTCTAGCGGCCCTTCCTACGAGCAGTACTTC. It specifies CASGLTSSGPSYEQYF.

V and J are TRBV5-1 and TRBJ2-1; 7 bases match TRBD1. CDR1 and CDR2 from the germline V gene are SGHRS and YFSETQ. The V segment lost 2 bases and the J segment 4 bases; nucleotides outside the gene matches: 9. This CDR3 contains 16 residues. The CDR3 protein is CASSFHSGTVYNEQFF. As DNA, the CDR3 is TGCGCCAGCAGCTTCCACTCGGGGACAGTTTACAATGAGCAGTTCTTC.

The chain employs TRBV11-3 and TRBJ2-1; D gene uncertain. The CDR3 is made up of 13 amino acids. Trimming took 4 bases from V and 0 from J, leaving 4 bases between them. Germline lookup yields CDR1 SGHNT and CDR2 YENEEA. The CDR3 loop reads CASSSSSYNEQFF. CDR3 nucleotides: TGTGCCAGCAGCTCCAGCTCCTACAATGAGCAGTTCTTC.

The gene calls are TRBV23-1 and TRBJ2-3, with 7 nucleotides matching TRBD2. TRBV23-1 has ORF status, its function being uncertain. V lost 0 bases and J lost 7; bases outside the gene matches: 7. The length of the CDR3 is 15 residues. CDR3 bases: TGCGCCAGCAGTCAATCACGAGGGAGGGTACATACGCAGTATTTT. Translated: CASSQSRGRVHTQYF.